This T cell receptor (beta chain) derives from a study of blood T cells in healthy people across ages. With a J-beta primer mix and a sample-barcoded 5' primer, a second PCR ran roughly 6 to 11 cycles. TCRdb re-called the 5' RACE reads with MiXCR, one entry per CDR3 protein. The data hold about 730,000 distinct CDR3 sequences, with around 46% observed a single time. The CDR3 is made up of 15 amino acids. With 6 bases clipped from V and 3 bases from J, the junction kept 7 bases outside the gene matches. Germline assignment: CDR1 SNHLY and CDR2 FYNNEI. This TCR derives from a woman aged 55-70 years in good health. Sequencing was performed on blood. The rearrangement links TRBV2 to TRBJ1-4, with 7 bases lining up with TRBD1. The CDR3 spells CASRSTGVANEKLFF. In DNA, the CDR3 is TGTGCCAGCAGGTCAACAGGGGTGGCTAATGAAAAACTGTTTTTT.